This T cell receptor (beta chain) is drawn from a study of cytomegalovirus exposure and HLA in healthy donors. Overall study results and limits: Altogether, 164 TCR beta chains were recorded as cytomegalovirus-associated.

V shed 0 bases and J shed 2 bases, with 7 bases lying between them. Per germline, CDR1 LGHNA and CDR2 YSLEER. There are 14 residues in the CDR3. Details on this clone: What it binds is not known. The identical CDR3 is also encoded by other nucleotide sequences in the sample.

TCRdb's table, derived via immunoSEQ multiplex PCR, lists solely in-frame clones and lacks some. The table lists tens of thousands of clones, 89% of them singletons, with about 8.8% in the top ten. This TCR came from a woman younger than 35 in good health and CMV-seropositive. What was sequenced was PBMCs. The chain has TRBV4-3 and TRBJ1-2; a weak D match, TRBD1 (5 bases). The CDR3 sequence is CASSQETGNYGYTF. For the CDR3, the DNA is TGCGCCAGCAGCCAAGAAACAGGCAACTATGGCTACACCTTC.